The 14 T cell receptor beta chains listed next were all sequenced from one sample in a study of control samples from healthy donors and cancer patients. Measured with immunoSEQ multiplex PCR; TCRdb has only the in-frame clones, and not every one. The sample has 110,000 to 150,000 clones; 80% to 95% are singletons. The sequencing input was blood. Receptors were obtained from a man aged 30-40 years in good health.

CDR3 in DNA: TGTGCCAGCAGTGATGAAGGGACAGGGGCTTCACCCCTCCACTTT. It translates to CASSDEGTGASPLHF. This rearrangement joins TRBV2 to TRBJ1-6; 10 nucleotides match TRBD1. Germline V CDR1 and CDR2: SNHLY, FYNNEI. The junction had 5 bases not matched to a gene; V was cut back by 3 bases and J by 9 bases. The CDR3 runs to 15 residues.

With regard to this clone: This likely comes from a read error, as the CDR3 has no conserved phenylalanine or tryptophan at its end. V and J are TRBV16 and TRBJ1-2; D is unresolved. This CDR3 comprises 13 residues. Trimming pared 4 bases from V and 0 bases from J, leaving 6 bases between. Germline V gene lookup returns CDR1 KGHSY and CDR2 FQNENV. CDR3 sequence: CASSRIANYGYTL. CDR3 nucleotide sequence: TGTGCCAGCAGCCGGATTGCTAACTATGGCTACACCCTC.

This rearrangement joins TRBV21-1 to TRBJ1-2; the D call of TRBD1 is as the table states it, not checked on the DNA. TRBV21-1 is an annotated pseudogene. This CDR3 comprises 15 residues. The CDR3 sequence: CASSKVATPNYGYTF. The DNA of the CDR3 is TGTGCCAGCAGCAAAGTTGCGACACCTAACTATGGCTACACCTTC.

The chain couples TRBV7-8 to TRBJ2-7; TRBD1 might be the D (6 bases). The CDR3 extends over 15 amino acids. CDR1 SGHVS and CDR2 FQNEAQ come from the germline V gene. V was pared by 2 bases and J by 3 bases, with 14 bases between. CDR3 nucleotides: TGTGCCAGCAGCTTATCGGTAGGGACAAGCTACGAGCAGTACTTC. As protein: CASSLSVGTSYEQYF.

This clone was seen only a few times. The chain is built from TRBV7-2 and TRBJ2-4; D unresolved. This CDR3 region has 16 residues. Trimming removed 1 base from V and 0 bases from J, with 10 bases in between. Germline V lookup: CDR1 SGHTA, CDR2 FQGNSA. This chain's CDR3 is CASSLDTLRAKNIQYF. The CDR3 DNA sequence: TGTGCCAGCAGCTTAGACACCCTGAGAGCCAAAAACATTCAGTACTTC.

The V call is TRBV6-5, the J call TRBJ2-7; 8 bases map to TRBD1. V was clipped by 8 bases and J by 2 bases; unmatched bases: 11. Looked up from germline, CDR1 is MNHEY and CDR2 is SVGAGI. The CDR3 is 15 amino acids. CDR3 bases: TGTGCCAGCCATGACCTCGGGACAGGTCCCTACGAGCAGTACTTC. Encoded protein: CASHDLGTGPYEQYF.

The J gene is TRBJ2-7, the V gene TRBV27; D is ambiguous. The V end lost 2 bases, the J end lost 3 bases, and 20 bases lay between the germline ends. CDR1 and CDR2 (germline): MNHEY, SMNVEV (reference sequence). CDR3 length equals 17 residues. In DNA form, the CDR3 reads TGTGCCAGCAGTTTACAACCGATAGAGGAAGTTGTCTACGAGCAGTACTTC. Protein sequence: CASSLQPIEEVVYEQYF.

This chain links TRBV11-3 with TRBJ1-1, with D uncertain. The germline V gene has CDR1 SGHNT and CDR2 YENEEA. The CDR3 runs to 12 residues. Trimming took off 0 bases at V and 9 bases at J, with 8 bases between the two ends. CDR3 sequence: CASSLDSSKAFF. In DNA form, the CDR3 reads TGTGCCAGCAGCTTAGACAGCTCGAAAGCTTTCTTT. Full variable domain (outside the CDR3, taken from reference TRBV11-3 and TRBJ1-1): EAGVVQSPRYKIIEKKQPVAFWCNPISGHNTLYWYLQNLGQGPELLIRYENEEAVDDSQLPKDRFSAERLKGVDSTLKIQPAELGDSAVYLCASSLDSSKAFFGQGTRLTVV.

V is TRBV20-1 and J is TRBJ2-3; tentatively, D is TRBD2 (6 bases). V lost 6 bases, J lost 7 bases, and 11 bases lay in between. This CDR3 is 11 amino acids long. CDR1 DFQATT and CDR2 SNEGSKA come from the germline V gene (reference sequence). As DNA, the CDR3 is TGCAGTGCCTCCAGCGGGTATACGCAGTATTTT. This codes for CSASSGYTQYF.

V is TRBV6-5 and J is TRBJ1-1; TRBD1 matches at 7 bases. Germline V gives CDR1 MNHEY, CDR2 SVGAGI. This CDR3 comprises 15 residues. The ends lost 6 bases at V and 0 bases at J; junction bases unmatched: 7. DNA of the CDR3: TGTGCCAGCAGGTCACCCAGGGGGTTGAACACTGAAGCTTTCTTT. Amino acid sequence: CASRSPRGLNTEAFF.

The CDR3 is CASSLRTSEEADTQYF. The CDR3 nucleotides are TGCGCCAGCAGCCTCAGGACATCCGAGGAGGCAGATACGCAGTATTTT. The chain uses TRBV4-1 and TRBJ2-3; tentatively, D is TRBD1 or TRBD2 (5 bases each). Trimming stripped 4 bases from V and 4 bases from J, with 18 bases between. Per germline, CDR1 MGHRA and CDR2 YSYEKL. This CDR3 spans 16 amino acids.

J is TRBJ1-2 and V is TRBV7-9, with 7 bases fitting TRBD1. In germline, CDR1 is SEHNR, CDR2 FQNEAQ (reference sequence). V lost 5 bases to trimming and J lost 4 bases; unmatched junction nucleotides: 7. The CDR3 totals 14 residues. CDR3 amino acids: CASSLGQAFYGYTF. CDR3 bases: TGTGCCAGCAGCCTAGGACAGGCTTTCTATGGCTACACCTTC.

The rearrangement links TRBV19 to TRBJ2-3; D remains ambiguous. Per germline, CDR1 LNHDA and CDR2 SQIVND (reference sequence). CDR3 length: 12 residues. CDR3 in DNA: TGTCCTCGAGCGAAACCTAAGGATACGCAGTATTTT. This encodes CPRAKPKDTQYF.

V usage is TRBV10-3 and J usage is TRBJ2-7; TRBD1 agrees at 9 bases. Germline CDR1 and CDR2: ENHRY and SYGVKD. There are 14 residues in the CDR3. V lost 10 bases, J lost 5 bases, and 12 bases stayed unmatched. DNA of the CDR3: TGTGCCACCTTAGATCGGGACAGGGCCGACGAGCAGTACTTC. Encoded protein: CATLDRDRADEQYF.